The text below deals with one T cell receptor beta chain. No antigen is known for it. The sample comes from a study of T cell responses to AZD1222 COVID-19 vaccine. Across the whole study: Pooled samples include second doses given at about 4 or 12 weeks.

Study conclusions and caveats: Every sample of the repertoires postdated the peak T cell response. At 160-218 and 743-854, vaccine-associated CD4 TCRs were dominant, and they spanned spike. Spike-specific TCR breadth and depth were elevated following two AZD1222 doses.

The germline gives CDR1 LGHNA, CDR2 YNFKEQ. V gave up 5 bases and J gave up 0 bases, with 22 bases separating them. The CDR3 has 18 amino acids. TCRdb's table, derived via immunoSEQ multiplex PCR, lists solely in-frame clones and lacks some. The table records about 180,000 clones, around 88% of them present only once. The sample here was peripheral blood, taken on day 0 of AZD1222 vaccination. This clonotype was sampled from an adult in good health. The chain employs TRBV4-2 and TRBJ1-1; tentative D call: TRBD1 (5 bases). In nucleotides, the CDR3 is TGTGCCAGCAGCTCTCGAGGGAGGGGACCTATGATGAACACTGAAGCTTTCTTT. Its translation is CASSSRGRGPMMNTEAFF.